This TCR beta chain comes out of a study of cytomegalovirus exposure and HLA in healthy donors. The study's findings and limits: Later analysis identified a missense DCLRE1C variant that was linked to TCR beta V- and J-gene trimming. For most TCR sequences rarity was the rule, although some public TCRs occurred in many donors.

PCR was performed using 60 Vbeta and 13 Jbeta primers. Profiling relied on immunoSEQ multiplex PCR, and the TCRdb table lists in-frame clones only, not all of them. The sample has 150,000 to 200,000 clones; around 80% are singletons. Concerning this clone itself: What it recognizes is unknown.

Specimen: PBMCs. The TCR comes from a man younger than 35 in good health and CMV-seronegative.

This chain's CDR3 is CASSGFPTRLGEQYF. The CDR3 bases are TGTGCCAGCAGTGGATTCCCTACTAGATTAGGGGAGCAGTACTTC. J is TRBJ2-7 and V is TRBV2; TRBD2 is a possible D gene (5 bases). Germline CDR1 reads SNHLY; CDR2 reads FYNNEI. CDR3 length: 15 amino acids. The V end lost 4 bases, the J end lost 7 bases, and 20 bases lay between the germline ends.